Sequencing of this T cell receptor (beta chain) was carried out in a study of identical twins. V shed 5 bases, J shed 4 bases, and the junction held 10 bases outside the gene matches. The CDR3 sequence is 15 residues long. With no exceptions, donors were healthy Caucasians. Through template switching, a universal primer site was introduced, and the cDNA contained unique molecular identifiers. Using its own MiXCR run on the 5' RACE reads, TCRdb lists one record per CDR3 protein. Here the sample spans just under 650,000 distinct CDR3 sequences, about 7.1% being singletons. This clonotype was seen many times. Its antigen remains unidentified. Study-level results: Cross-sectional statistics underpinned the conclusions; the same donors were not followed.

The same specimen was also included in a second study, on yellow fever vaccine responses in identical twins.

The material sequenced was PBMCs. The origin of this receptor is a woman between 18 and 29 years old in good health. The V call is TRBV12-3 or TRBV12-4, the J call TRBJ1-2, with 7 bases matching TRBD1. In DNA, the CDR3 is TGTGCCAGCAGTCCCTCCTCGACAGGGAGCTATGGCTACACCTTC. Encoded protein: CASSPSSTGSYGYTF.